This T cell receptor beta chain emerged from a study of shared clonotypes between healthy human individuals. Some clones are missing from TCRdb's copy, which holds only in-frame ones; the method was immunoSEQ multiplex PCR. The sample shows approximately 650,000 clones, roughly 95% of them seen only once. The germline gives CDR1 MNHEY, CDR2 SMNVEV (reference sequence). The length of the CDR3 is 16 residues. Trimming removed 1 base at V and 4 bases at J, with 13 bases between. Notes on the study in general: Though the depth was large, rarefaction showed that sorted-subset sequencing was incomplete. Larger estimated richness was generally recorded for naive subsets relative to memory subsets.

A remark on this clone: The antigen remains unidentified.

Naivety among CD8 cells was defined by CD45RO negativity and positive CCR7 selection, thereby excluding terminally differentiated effector memory CD45RA+ cells. Material for sequencing was naive CD8+ T cells sorted from blood. The sequence was obtained from a woman aged 25 to 39 in good health. The V gene is TRBV27, the J gene TRBJ2-2; D may match TRBD1 or TRBD2 (6 bases each). The CDR3 is CASSLLGGLGTGELFF. In nucleotides, the CDR3 is TGTGCCAGCAGTTTATTGGGGGGCTTAGGCACCGGGGAGCTGTTTTTT.